The source of this T cell receptor beta chain is a study of blood T cell repertoires in COVID-19 (dated by TCRdb to the early 2020s). Regarding the research as a whole: Collaborator samples came from the United States, Italy and Spain and covered acute and convalescent phases of COVID-19. The prospective study material was composed of cDNA or gDNA derived from T cells, B-cell-depleted T cells, or PBMCs. Subjects who had been exposed to COVID-19, were actively infected with it, or had recovered from it provided the deeply sampled blood TCRbeta repertoires that made up the dataset. The repertoires were released in a freely available public database meant as a resource for research on the immune response to SARS-CoV-2. The samples were drawn from the first 160 participants of the ongoing ImmuneRACE study and from 1,254 subjects provided by 6 global collaborators. Sample metadata almost always included a de-identified subject ID, COVID-19 status, age in years and sex. Where available, HLA class I and class II types were obtained from metadata supplied by the sample provider rather than from assay-based typing. The study at large found these results: Clinical and demographic metadata were provided uncurated, with the amount varying by source and participant.

As concerns this clone: This receptor's antigen is unknown. No per-base quality is available; no much larger clone lies one base away.

Each collaborating institution followed its own protocols to collect whole blood in K2EDTA tubes. For TCRbeta analysis, collaborator samples were shipped as frozen whole blood, as isolated PBMCs, or as DNA extracted from either sample type. TCRbeta CDR3 regions were amplified from genomic DNA by means of the immunoSEQ Assay, a bias-controlled multiplex PCR. The paper's data handling went like this. The number of nucleated cells in each sample was estimated from the amplification of reference gene primers within the assay. Sequence reads were collapsed and filtered to measure the absolute abundance of every unique TCRbeta CDR3 rearrangement. For each sample, productive Simpson clonality was calculated by taking the square root of Simpson's diversity index across productive rearrangements. Drawn from immuneACCESS, this table holds only the in-frame rearrangements with V and J called that TCRdb kept. Clones are partly lost; checked studies trace under half to an unresolved V gene and leave the rest unexplained. The D gene and trimming were derived from the DNA, and the V and J assignments and clone size from that table. The sample data list 130,000 or so clones, and about 86% of these were observed just once. The ten top clones hold almost 8.5% of the sample.

The germline V and J ends show losses of 2 bases and 2 bases respectively, and no gene match explains 7 bases of the junction. Spanning cysteine to phenylalanine, the CDR3 consists of 18 amino acids. Only the CDR3 region is kept as DNA, spanning 54 bases read in frame from base 1. CDR1 MNHNS and CDR2 SASEGT were looked up in the germline V gene. Rearrangement joined TRBV6-1 to TRBJ2-1, with 12 bases matching TRBD2. Sequencing was carried out using peripheral blood. The receptor's source is a woman aged 55-70 years with acute or convalescent COVID-19. The CDR3 amino acid sequence is: CASSEKGLAGGPYNEQFF. The sequenced DNA: TGTGCCAGCAGTGAAAAGGGGCTAGCGGGGGGGCCCTACAATGAGCAGTTCTTC.